Listed below are T cell receptor beta chains from one sample, sequenced in a study of PD-1 blockade in classical Hodgkin lymphoma. Profiled with immunoSEQ multiplex PCR; TCRdb holds only in-frame clones, not every one. This table has around 27,000 clones, 82% appearing once. The material was peripheral blood mononuclear cells (PBMCs), obtained before the second cycle of nivolumab. These receptors all stem from a human donor with classical Hodgkin lymphoma. Both conserved end residues are part of each CDR3. The D gene is left open where the match is weak. Not all rows give a size; the values are once, few, many and, for expanded clones, a class.

J,V,size,D,CDR3,DNA
TRBJ2-1,TRBV29-1,NA,NA,CSALSGVDEQFF,TGCAGCGCCCTAAGTGGGGTAGATGAGCAGTTCTTC
TRBJ2-1,TRBV2,once,TRBD2,CASQTERRGEVFF,TGTGCCAGCCAAACGGAGCGGCGGGGGGAGGTGTTCTTC
TRBJ1-4,TRBV4-2,few,NA,CASSQVTGTDRLFF,TGTGCCAGCAGCCAAGTAACCGGAACGGACCGACTGTTTTTT
TRBJ1-5,TRBV28,NA,NA,CASSPGGRYQPQHF,TGTGCCAGCAGTCCGGGGGGACGCTATCAGCCCCAGCATTTT
TRBJ1-1,TRBV10-2,NA,TRBD1,CAARGERAFF,TGCGCCGCCAGGGGGGAACGGGCTTTCTTT
TRBJ1-1,TRBV25-1,NA,TRBD1,CASRRGQENTEAFF,TGTGCCAGCAGAAGGGGACAGGAGAACACTGAAGCTTTCTTT
TRBJ2-3,TRBV9,NA,TRBD1,CASSAPGQGRTDTQYF,TGTGCCAGCAGCGCCCCCGGACAGGGACGCACAGATACGCAGTATTTT
TRBJ2-2,TRBV18,NA,TRBD1,CASSPLQGAAGELFF,TGTGCCAGCTCACCACTACAGGGGGCCGCCGGGGAGCTGTTTTTT
TRBJ2-7,TRBV10-3,NA,NA,CAISATQQAFYEQYF,TGTGCCATCAGTGCAACACAACAGGCCTTCTACGAGCAGTACTTC
TRBJ1-5,TRBV7-8,NA,NA,CASSLSSGTQPQHF,TGTGCCAGCAGCTTATCGAGTGGGACTCAGCCCCAGCATTTT
TRBJ2-7,TRBV7-9,NA,NA,CASSLGHSYEQYF,TGTGCCAGCAGCTTAGGACACTCCTACGAGCAGTACTTC
TRBJ2-7,TRBV6-5,NA,TRBD2,CASSALGAGDLMQYF,TGTGCCAGCAGTGCCCTGGGAGCGGGGGATTTAATGCAGTACTTC
TRBJ2-1,TRBV4-3,NA,TRBD2,CASSQDNSGGRNNEQFF,TGCGCCAGCAGCCAGGACAATAGCGGGGGACGGAACAATGAGCAGTTCTTC
TRBJ2-3,TRBV6-5,NA,NA,CASRPLGSDTQYF,TGTGCCAGCAGACCATTAGGATCAGATACGCAGTATTTT
TRBJ1-1,TRBV11-3,NA,NA,CASSRYTGTEAFF,TGTGCCAGCAGCCGGTATACGGGAACTGAAGCTTTCTTT
TRBJ2-5,TRBV7-9,NA,NA,CASSLQVQETQYF,TGTGCCAGCAGCCTACAGGTCCAAGAGACCCAGTACTTC
TRBJ2-6,TRBV15,NA,NA,CATSEGGGHGANVLTF,TGTGCCACCAGCGAGGGTGGGGGGCACGGGGCCAACGTCCTGACTTTC
TRBJ2-2,TRBV7-2,NA,NA,CASSPRVITGELFF,TGTGCCAGCAGCCCCAGGGTTATAACCGGGGAGCTGTTTTTT
TRBJ1-2,TRBV7-2,NA,NA,CASSSLGGPYGYTF,TGTGCCAGCAGCTCCCTTGGGGGGCCCTATGGCTACACCTTC
TRBJ2-2,TRBV19,NA,NA,CASRYIHRDSRELFF,TGTGCCAGTAGGTATATACACCGGGACTCCAGGGAGCTGTTTTTT
TRBJ2-7,TRBV10-1,NA,NA,CASSLGSSYEQYF,TGCGCCAGCAGCCTTGGATCTTCCTACGAGCAGTACTTC
TRBJ2-1,TRBV7-8,NA,TRBD1,CASSLWDSTNEQFF,TGTGCCAGCAGCCTATGGGACAGCACGAATGAGCAGTTCTTC
TRBJ1-6,TRBV19,NA,NA,CASTAGRVFDSPLHF,TGTGCCAGTACTGCGGGAAGGGTTTTTGATTCACCCCTCCACTTT
TRBJ1-3,TRBV7-8,NA,NA,CASSSGRGSGNTIYF,TGTGCCAGCAGCTCCGGTAGGGGCTCTGGAAACACCATATATTTT
TRBJ2-3,TRBV20-1,NA,NA,CSASYGDTQYF,TGCAGTGCTAGTTACGGAGATACGCAGTATTTT
TRBJ1-1,TRBV5-1,NA,TRBD1,CASRESPGTGGLGAFF,TGCGCCAGCAGAGAATCCCCCGGGACAGGGGGCCTAGGAGCTTTCTTT
TRBJ2-7,TRBV28,NA,TRBD2,CASSVSGGDIYEQYF,TGTGCCAGCAGTGTTAGCGGGGGGGACATCTACGAGCAGTACTTC
TRBJ2-3,TRBV5-4,NA,TRBD2,CASRRAGKTDTQYF,TGTGCCAGCAGAAGAGCGGGGAAGACAGATACGCAGTATTTT
TRBJ1-1,TRBV5-4,NA,NA,CASSLYPPLEAFF,TGTGCCAGCAGCTTGTATCCCCCCCTTGAAGCTTTCTTT
TRBJ1-1,TRBV6-1,NA,TRBD1,CASRTGGTEAFF,TGTGCCAGCAGAACAGGGGGAACTGAAGCTTTCTTT
TRBJ1-2,TRBV29-1,once,NA,CSVDEPSPTYGYTF,TGCAGCGTTGACGAGCCTTCCCCTACCTATGGCTACACCTTC
TRBJ2-7,TRBV7-2,NA,NA,CASSPTSGQAYEQYF,TGTGCCAGCAGCCCGACCTCCGGACAAGCCTACGAGCAGTACTTC
TRBJ1-5,TRBV11-2,NA,NA,CANPRTDYFYSNQPQHF,TGTGCCAATCCGAGGACAGATTATTTTTATAGCAATCAGCCCCAGCATTTT
TRBJ2-3,TRBV11-2,once,TRBD2,CASSYGLAGTDTQYF,TGTGCCAGCAGCTATGGACTAGCGGGGACAGATACGCAGTATTTT
TRBJ1-2,TRBV5-6,NA,TRBD1,CASSLDRGLDGYTF,TGTGCCAGCAGCTTGGACAGGGGACTCGATGGCTACACCTTC
TRBJ2-5,TRBV4-3,NA,NA,CASSQDREETQYF,TGCGCCAGCAGCCAAGATCGGGAAGAGACCCAGTACTTC
TRBJ2-3,TRBV2,NA,TRBD2,CASSSSGGVGTDTQYF,TGTGCCAGCAGCTCTAGCGGGGGTGTGGGCACAGATACGCAGTATTTT
TRBJ2-7,TRBV18,NA,NA,CASSPGPEQYF,TGTGCCAGCTCACCAGGTCCCGAGCAGTACTTC
TRBJ1-2,TRBV28,NA,NA,CASVYAVTPSYGYTF,TGTGCCAGCGTCTACGCAGTAACCCCCTCCTATGGCTACACCTTC
TRBJ1-6,TRBV7-9,NA,TRBD1,CASSVGQYTPLHF,TGTGCCAGCAGCGTGGGACAGTATACACCCCTCCACTTT
TRBJ1-3,TRBV28,NA,NA,CASSTLGNTIYF,TGTGCCAGCAGTACCCTGGGAAACACCATATATTTT
TRBJ1-3,TRBV19,NA,NA,CASSPSLETSGNTIYF,TGTGCCAGTAGTCCCAGCCTCGAAACCTCTGGAAACACCATATATTTT
TRBJ1-5,TRBV7-2,NA,NA,CASSLATPLPQPQHF,TGTGCCAGCAGCTTAGCCACCCCTCTCCCGCAGCCCCAGCATTTT
TRBJ1-1,TRBV7-9,NA,NA,CASSSVMNTEAFF,TGTGCCAGCAGCTCCGTGATGAACACTGAAGCTTTCTTT
TRBJ2-2,TRBV10-3,NA,NA,CAIRRQTSTGELFF,TGTGCCATCAGACGACAGACCTCCACCGGGGAGCTGTTTTTT
TRBJ2-3,TRBV7-2,NA,NA,CASSLVGDTQYF,TGTGCCAGCAGCTTAGTAGGGGATACGCAGTATTTT
TRBJ2-5,TRBV2,once,NA,CASTRDGPQETQYF,TGTGCCAGCACCCGGGACGGACCCCAAGAGACCCAGTACTTC
TRBJ2-5,TRBV28,NA,TRBD2,CASSINPVAGGPRTQYF,TGTGCCAGCAGCATCAACCCTGTAGCGGGGGGGCCACGGACCCAGTACTTC
TRBJ2-2,TRBV27,NA,TRBD2,CASSSTGTSIGELFF,TGTGCCAGCAGTTCCACCGGGACTAGCATCGGGGAGCTGTTTTTT
TRBJ1-5,TRBV28,NA,NA,CASRGAKTNQPQHF,TGTGCCAGCAGAGGGGCGAAGACCAATCAGCCCCAGCATTTT
TRBJ1-5,TRBV9,NA,NA,CASSVGGGPRPQHF,TGTGCCAGCAGCGTAGGTGGGGGACCCCGGCCCCAGCATTTT
TRBJ2-1,TRBV6-4,once,TRBD1,CASSDSGQGAYNEQFF,TGTGCCAGCAGTGACTCGGGACAGGGGGCCTACAATGAGCAGTTCTTC
TRBJ1-1,TRBV6-5,NA,NA,CASSYLGPNTEAFF,TGTGCCAGCAGTTACTTGGGACCGAACACTGAAGCTTTCTTT
TRBJ1-2,TRBV7-7,few,NA,CASSLESGPPTGRHYGYTF,TGTGCTAGCAGCTTAGAATCTGGTCCCCCAACAGGGCGGCACTATGGCTACACCTTC
TRBJ2-5,TRBV7-3,NA,NA,CASSLMGGQETQYF,TGTGCCAGCAGCCTTATGGGGGGCCAAGAGACCCAGTACTTC
TRBJ2-2,TRBV7-8,NA,TRBD2,CASSLDHSAGPTGELFF,TGTGCCAGCAGCTTAGACCATTCAGCGGGGCCCACCGGGGAGCTGTTTTTT
TRBJ1-1,TRBV14,NA,TRBD1,CASGGQGNTEAFF,TGTGCCAGCGGGGGACAGGGGAACACTGAAGCTTTCTTT
TRBJ2-7,TRBV5-8,NA,NA,CASSLARGREQYF,TGTGCCAGCAGCTTGGCCCGCGGAAGAGAGCAGTACTTC
TRBJ2-1,TRBV10-3,few,TRBD1,CATLGQGARSEQFF,TGTGCCACCCTGGGACAGGGGGCGAGGAGTGAGCAGTTCTTC